Presented here are 12 T cell receptor beta chains from one specimen sequenced in a study of regulatory T cells in long-lasting Graves disease. HTBI primers from iRepertoire and Arm-PCR of CDR3 regions yielded the TCR beta libraries. TCRdb recomputed calls from the multiplex PCR reads with MiXCR, one row per CDR3 protein. The data show about 610,000 distinct CDR3 sequences, roughly 15% seen once. Time point in this sample: newly diagnosed GD, antithyroid drugs for less than 3 months. Isolated PBMC RNA provided the starting material for the TCR library. The data also belong to a second study, concerning T cells in Graves' hyperthyroidism and ophthalmopathy.

The sequencing here drew on peripheral blood mononuclear cells (PBMCs), taken at new diagnosis, from a patient treated with antithyroid drugs. The receptors stem from a man aged 18 to 35 with Graves disease.

In its sample, this clonotype was seen many times. The chain recombines TRBV19 with TRBJ2-1, with D possibly being TRBD1 (6 bases). The V gene lost 4 bases and the J gene lost 3 bases, with 19 bases spanning the gap. The germline gives CDR1 LNHDA, CDR2 SQIVND (reference sequence). The CDR3 totals 17 residues. The CDR3 sequence is CASSTDRLLALYNEQFF. The DNA of the CDR3 is TGTGCCAGTAGTACCGACAGGCTATTAGCCCTCTACAATGAGCAGTTCTTC.

This clonotype was counted ten times or more. V and J are TRBV6-5 and TRBJ2-7; D is ambiguous. This CDR3 spans 15 amino acids. V lost 0 bases to trimming and J lost 2 bases, with 11 bases between them. CDR1 is MNHEY and CDR2 is SVGAGI in the germline V gene. This CDR3 reads CASSYSQQFPYEQYF. The CDR3 coding sequence is TGTGCCAGCAGTTACTCGCAACAGTTCCCCTACGAGCAGTACTTC.

This clonotype was picked up many times. V usage is TRBV10-3 and J usage is TRBJ1-2; TRBD1 might be the D (6 bases). Between the trimmed V and J ends, which lost 3 bases and 8 bases, there was a span of 19 bases. Germline lookup yields CDR1 ENHRY and CDR2 SYGVKD. There are 15 residues in the CDR3. The CDR3 is CAISDPRQAGSGYTF. The CDR3 nucleotides read TGTGCCATCAGTGATCCCAGACAGGCCGGTTCCGGCTACACCTTC.

This clonotype was detected a few times. V gene TRBV30 combines with J gene TRBJ1-5; 10 nucleotides line up with TRBD1. The CDR3 extends over 17 amino acids. Germline V gene data show CDR1 as GTSNPN and CDR2 as SVGIG (reference sequence). Trimming at V came to 3 bases and at J to 0 bases, leaving 8 bases not matched to a gene. The CDR3 sequence: CAWSVGQGTNSNQPQHF. CDR3 sequence (DNA): TGTGCCTGGAGCGTGGGACAGGGGACTAATAGCAATCAGCCCCAGCATTTT.

The chain links TRBV20-1 to TRBJ2-2; D not resolved. Trimming removed 0 bases from V and 4 bases from J, with 12 bases in between. Looked up from germline, CDR1 is DFQATT and CDR2 is SNEGSKA (reference sequence). The CDR3 runs 15 residues. CDR3 bases: TGCAGTGCTAGAGAGGACCGCACTACCACCGGGGAGCTGTTTTTT. As protein: CSAREDRTTTGELFF.

This clonotype turned up a few times. This sequence joins TRBV6-2 or TRBV6-3 and TRBJ2-1; 12 bases match TRBD1. The CDR3 is 16 residues long. The V segment lost 7 bases and the J segment 6 bases; nucleotides outside the gene matches: 10. Germline CDR1 MNHEY, CDR2 SVGEGT. The CDR3 nucleotides read TGTGCCAGCACCCCCTCGGGGACAGGGGGCATCAATGAGCAGTTCTTC. It codes for CASTPSGTGGINEQFF.

This clonotype was seen a few times. The V gene is TRBV20-1, the J gene TRBJ2-7, with 10 bases lining up with TRBD2. The CDR3 has 14 residues. V dropped 4 bases and J dropped 0; count of bases not matched to a gene: 3. The germline V gene has CDR1 DFQATT and CDR2 SNEGSKA (reference sequence). The CDR3, as DNA: TGCAGTGCTAATAGCGGGGGGAGCTCCTACGAGCAGTACTTC. Protein product: CSANSGGSSYEQYF.

This clonotype was recorded at least ten times. The chain uses TRBV20-1 and TRBJ1-5; D unresolved. The V end lost 2 bases, the J end lost 3 bases, and 5 bases lay between the germline ends. CDR3 length: 12 residues. The germline V gene encodes CDR1 DFQATT and CDR2 SNEGSKA (reference sequence). DNA of the CDR3: TGCAGTGCTAGACGCCCCAATCAGCCCCAGCATTTT. Amino acid sequence: CSARRPNQPQHF.

About this clonotype: A much larger clone lies a single base off, so this may be a read error. This chain joins TRBV27 and TRBJ2-3; 15 nucleotides agree with TRBD2. The CDR3 extends over 17 amino acids. Germline V gives CDR1 MNHEY, CDR2 SMNVEV (reference sequence). V lost 4 bases and J lost 0; bases outside the gene matches: 2. CDR3 protein: CASSSGTSGRSTDTQYF. The CDR3 DNA reads TGTGCCAGCAGTTCCGGGACTAGCGGGAGGAGCACAGATACGCAGTATTTT.

The CDR3 sequence: CSANRAGPTDTQYF. As DNA, the CDR3 is TGCAGTGCTAACCGGGCAGGGCCCACAGATACGCAGTATTTT. V usage is TRBV20-1 and J usage is TRBJ2-3, with D possibly TRBD1 on 5 matching bases. The V end lost 4 bases, the J end lost 2 bases, and 13 bases lay between the germline ends. The CDR3 sequence is 14 residues long. Germline lookup yields CDR1 DFQATT and CDR2 SNEGSKA (reference sequence).

This chain links TRBV5-4 with TRBJ2-2, with a tentative D call TRBD1 (5 bases). Trimming took off 6 bases at V and 4 bases at J, with 13 bases between the two ends. Germline values: CDR1 SGHNT, CDR2 YYREEE (reference sequence). This CDR3 is built from 14 residues. CDR3 sequence reads: CASTPDTATGELFF. CDR3 sequence (DNA): TGTGCCAGCACCCCGGACACCGCCACCGGGGAGCTGTTTTTT.

This clonotype appeared many times. The chain links TRBV10-3 to TRBJ1-1; D is unresolved. The germline V and J ends were trimmed by 2 bases and 4 bases, with 11 bases remaining between them. This CDR3 region has 14 residues. The V gene's germline CDR1 is ENHRY and CDR2 SYGVKD. The CDR3 DNA reads as TGTGCCATCAGTGAGCCCTCGGCGGGCACTGAAGCTTTCTTT. Translation gives CAISEPSAGTEAFF.